A selection of T cell receptor beta chains follows, all from one sample in a study of blood T cell repertoires in COVID-19. Sequencing was performed with immunoSEQ multiplex PCR; in TCRdb, only in-frame clones are kept and a portion is missing. The sample lists fewer than 200,000 clones, 70% to 90% occurring once. Sequenced material: peripheral blood. Source of these receptors: a woman of 80 years or more with COVID-19, enrolled during active disease. CDR3s include the opening cysteine and the closing phenylalanine or tryptophan. D genes are given only for firm matches. Clone size, where shown, is once, few, many, or a class for clones that have expanded.

clone_size: once; v_call: TRBV29-1; cdr3_length: 14; j_call: TRBJ1-4; d_call: .; cdr3_nt: TGCAGCGCCGGGGGTCCGGCAACTAATGAAAAACTGTTTTTT; cdr3_aa: CSAGGPATNEKLFF
clone_size: few; v_call: TRBV7-2; cdr3_length: 15; j_call: TRBJ2-7; d_call: TRBD2; cdr3_nt: TGTGCCAGCAGCCCCAGCGGGGGGGCTACCTACGAGCAGTACTTC; cdr3_aa: CASSPSGGATYEQYF
clone_size: .; v_call: TRBV19; cdr3_length: 16; j_call: TRBJ2-1; d_call: TRBD1; cdr3_nt: TGTGCCAGTAATAAACCGGGACAGGGGGCGTTCAATGAGCAGTTCTTC; cdr3_aa: CASNKPGQGAFNEQFF
clone_size: .; v_call: TRBV2; cdr3_length: 16; j_call: TRBJ2-3; d_call: TRBD1; cdr3_nt: TGTGCCAGCAGTGGACTGACAGGGGTAGCGGCAGATACGCAGTATTTT; cdr3_aa: CASSGLTGVAADTQYF
clone_size: .; v_call: TRBV6-2/TRBV6-3; cdr3_length: 14; j_call: TRBJ1-1; d_call: .; cdr3_nt: TGTGCCAGCAGTAACCCACTCATGAACACTGAAGCTTTCTTT; cdr3_aa: CASSNPLMNTEAFF
clone_size: .; v_call: TRBV7-9; cdr3_length: 15; j_call: TRBJ1-4; d_call: TRBD1; cdr3_nt: TGTGCCAGCAGCTCCGGGACAGGGCTCTGGGAAAAACTGTTTTTT; cdr3_aa: CASSSGTGLWEKLFF
clone_size: once; v_call: TRBV6-5; cdr3_length: 13; j_call: TRBJ2-5; d_call: TRBD2; cdr3_nt: TGTGCCAGCCGAGCGGGAGGGGAAGAGACCCAGTACTTC; cdr3_aa: CASRAGGEETQYF
clone_size: .; v_call: TRBV25-1; cdr3_length: 14; j_call: TRBJ1-4; d_call: TRBD1; cdr3_nt: TGTGCCAGCAGACAGACAGGGGGGGATGAAAAACTGTTTTTT; cdr3_aa: CASRQTGGDEKLFF
clone_size: .; v_call: TRBV18; cdr3_length: 15; j_call: TRBJ1-1; d_call: TRBD1; cdr3_nt: TGTGCCAGCTCACCAGTCTCAGGGGGCGCGACTGAAGCTTTCTTT; cdr3_aa: CASSPVSGGATEAFF
clone_size: few; v_call: TRBV7-3; cdr3_length: 17; j_call: TRBJ1-6; d_call: TRBD1; cdr3_nt: TGTGCCAGCAGCCGCTTTCCCGGACAGGGGATTAATTCACCCCTCCACTTT; cdr3_aa: CASSRFPGQGINSPLHF
clone_size: .; v_call: TRBV6-5; cdr3_length: 15; j_call: TRBJ1-2; d_call: .; cdr3_nt: TGTGCCAGCAGTTACGACAGTGGGAGGATTTATGGCTACACCTTC; cdr3_aa: CASSYDSGRIYGYTF
clone_size: few; v_call: TRBV2; cdr3_length: 13; j_call: TRBJ2-5; d_call: .; cdr3_nt: TGTGCCAGCATCCTAGGATCTGGAGAGACCCAGTACTTC; cdr3_aa: CASILGSGETQYF
clone_size: once; v_call: TRBV19; cdr3_length: 15; j_call: TRBJ1-5; d_call: TRBD1; cdr3_nt: TGTGCCAGTAGTAGAAGGGGGACAGGGGATCAGCCCCAGCATTTT; cdr3_aa: CASSRRGTGDQPQHF
clone_size: .; v_call: TRBV30; cdr3_length: 12; j_call: TRBJ2-5; d_call: .; cdr3_nt: TGTGCCTGGAGTGTAGTAGCGGAGACCCAGTACTTC; cdr3_aa: CAWSVVAETQYF
clone_size: .; v_call: TRBV24-1; cdr3_length: 16; j_call: TRBJ2-3; d_call: TRBD2; cdr3_nt: TGTGCCACCAGTGCAGGGGGACTAGCAGGTACAGATACGCAGTATTTT; cdr3_aa: CATSAGGLAGTDTQYF
clone_size: once; v_call: TRBV7-2; cdr3_length: 18; j_call: TRBJ2-1; d_call: TRBD2; cdr3_nt: TGTGCCAGCAGCTTAAGACGGACGTTCTGGCGGGGGGGCAATGAGCAGTTCTTC; cdr3_aa: CASSLRRTFWRGGNEQFF
clone_size: .; v_call: TRBV6-1; cdr3_length: 16; j_call: TRBJ2-1; d_call: TRBD2; cdr3_nt: TGTGCCAGCAGTGAAAGGTCTAGCGGGGATTACAATGAGCAGTTCTTC; cdr3_aa: CASSERSSGDYNEQFF
clone_size: .; v_call: TRBV25-1; cdr3_length: 17; j_call: TRBJ2-5; d_call: TRBD2; cdr3_nt: TGTGCCAGCAGTGATCCCGCAGGGACTAGCGGGAAAGAGACCCAGTACTTC; cdr3_aa: CASSDPAGTSGKETQYF
clone_size: .; v_call: TRBV5-1; cdr3_length: 15; j_call: TRBJ2-5; d_call: TRBD1; cdr3_nt: TGCGCCACCTCCAGGGGACAGGGACTTGGAGAGACCCAGTACTTC; cdr3_aa: CATSRGQGLGETQYF
clone_size: .; v_call: TRBV7-9; cdr3_length: 16; j_call: TRBJ2-7; d_call: .; cdr3_nt: TGTGCCAGCAGCCGGGTGGGGACACGGACGAACTACGAGCAGTACTTC; cdr3_aa: CASSRVGTRTNYEQYF
clone_size: few; v_call: TRBV12-5; cdr3_length: 18; j_call: TRBJ1-2; d_call: .; cdr3_nt: TGTGCTAGTGGTTTGGAAGGAGATAGAGTCGGAGGCTTCTATGGCTACACCTTC; cdr3_aa: CASGLEGDRVGGFYGYTF
clone_size: .; v_call: TRBV7-2; cdr3_length: 13; j_call: TRBJ2-5; d_call: .; cdr3_nt: TGTGCCAGCAGCTCTGAGATCCAAGAGACCCAGTACTTC; cdr3_aa: CASSSEIQETQYF
clone_size: .; v_call: TRBV19; cdr3_length: 16; j_call: TRBJ2-3; d_call: .; cdr3_nt: TGTGCCAGTAGTATACAGAACGGCGGGGCCACAGATACGCAGTATTTT; cdr3_aa: CASSIQNGGATDTQYF
clone_size: once; v_call: TRBV7-8; cdr3_length: 14; j_call: TRBJ2-1; d_call: .; cdr3_nt: TGTGCCAGCAGCGGGACACTTTCCTACAATGAGCAGTTCTTC; cdr3_aa: CASSGTLSYNEQFF